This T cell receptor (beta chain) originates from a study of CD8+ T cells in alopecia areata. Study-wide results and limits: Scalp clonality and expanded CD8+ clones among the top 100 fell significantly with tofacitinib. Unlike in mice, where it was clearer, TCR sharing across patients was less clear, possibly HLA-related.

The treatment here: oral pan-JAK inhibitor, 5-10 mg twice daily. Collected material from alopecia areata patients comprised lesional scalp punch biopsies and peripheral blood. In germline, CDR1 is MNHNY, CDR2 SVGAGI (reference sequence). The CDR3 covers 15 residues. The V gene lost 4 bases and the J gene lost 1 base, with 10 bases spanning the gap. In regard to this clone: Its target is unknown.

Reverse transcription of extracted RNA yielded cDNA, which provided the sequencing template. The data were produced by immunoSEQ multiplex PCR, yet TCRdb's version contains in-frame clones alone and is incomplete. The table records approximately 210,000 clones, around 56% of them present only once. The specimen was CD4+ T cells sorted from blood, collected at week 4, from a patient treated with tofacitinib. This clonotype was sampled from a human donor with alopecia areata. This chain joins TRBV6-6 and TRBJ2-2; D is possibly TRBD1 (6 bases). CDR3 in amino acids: CASSSVTGNTGELFF. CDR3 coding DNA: TGTGCCAGCAGTTCTGTGACAGGGAACACCGGGGAGCTGTTTTTT.